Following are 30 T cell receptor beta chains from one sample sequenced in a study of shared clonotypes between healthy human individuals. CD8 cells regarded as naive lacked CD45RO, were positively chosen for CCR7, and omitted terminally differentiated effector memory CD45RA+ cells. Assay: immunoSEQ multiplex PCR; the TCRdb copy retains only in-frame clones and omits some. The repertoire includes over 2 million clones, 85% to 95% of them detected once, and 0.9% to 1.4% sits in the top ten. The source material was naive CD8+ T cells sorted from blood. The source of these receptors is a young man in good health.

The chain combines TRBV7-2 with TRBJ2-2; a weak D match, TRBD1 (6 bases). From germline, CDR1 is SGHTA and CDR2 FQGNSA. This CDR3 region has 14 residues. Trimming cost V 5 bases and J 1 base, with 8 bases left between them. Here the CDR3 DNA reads TGTGCCAGCAGCCCAGGGGAGAACACCGGGGAGCTGTTTTTT. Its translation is CASSPGENTGELFF.

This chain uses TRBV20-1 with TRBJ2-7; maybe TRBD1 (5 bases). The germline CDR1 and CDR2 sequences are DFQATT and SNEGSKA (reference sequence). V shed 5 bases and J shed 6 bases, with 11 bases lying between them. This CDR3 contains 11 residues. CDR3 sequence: CSAQQDGEQYF. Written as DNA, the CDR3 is TGCAGTGCTCAACAGGACGGCGAGCAGTACTTC.

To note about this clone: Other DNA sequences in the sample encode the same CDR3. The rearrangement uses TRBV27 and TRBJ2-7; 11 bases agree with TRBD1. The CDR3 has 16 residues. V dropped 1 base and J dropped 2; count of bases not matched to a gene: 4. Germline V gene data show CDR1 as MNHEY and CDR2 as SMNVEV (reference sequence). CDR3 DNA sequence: TGTGCCAGCAGTTTATTGGGACAGGGGGGCCCCTACGAGCAGTACTTC. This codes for CASSLLGQGGPYEQYF.

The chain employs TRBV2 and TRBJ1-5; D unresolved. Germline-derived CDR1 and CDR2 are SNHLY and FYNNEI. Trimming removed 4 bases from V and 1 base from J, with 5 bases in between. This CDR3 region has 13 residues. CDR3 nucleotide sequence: TGTGCCAGCAGTGTTACAAGCAATCAGCCCCAGCATTTT. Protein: CASSVTSNQPQHF.

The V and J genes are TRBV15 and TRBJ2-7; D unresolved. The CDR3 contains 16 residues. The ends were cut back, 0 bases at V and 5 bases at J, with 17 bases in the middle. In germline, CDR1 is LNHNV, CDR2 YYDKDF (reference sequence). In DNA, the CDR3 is TGTGCCACCAGCAGAGATCCATTATTTGTAGTCCACGAGCAGTACTTC. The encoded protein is CATSRDPLFVVHEQYF.

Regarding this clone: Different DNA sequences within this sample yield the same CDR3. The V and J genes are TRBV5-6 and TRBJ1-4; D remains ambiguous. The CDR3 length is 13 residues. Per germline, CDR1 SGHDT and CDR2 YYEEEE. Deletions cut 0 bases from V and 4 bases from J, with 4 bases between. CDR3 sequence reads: CASSLGGNEKLFF. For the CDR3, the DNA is TGTGCCAGCAGCTTGGGGGGTAATGAAAAACTGTTTTTT.

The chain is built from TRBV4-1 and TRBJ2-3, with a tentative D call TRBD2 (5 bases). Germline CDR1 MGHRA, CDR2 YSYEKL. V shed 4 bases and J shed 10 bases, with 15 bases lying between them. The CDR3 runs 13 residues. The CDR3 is CASSRGPPGPQYF. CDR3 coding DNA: TGCGCCAGCAGCCGAGGGCCCCCAGGTCCGCAGTATTTT.

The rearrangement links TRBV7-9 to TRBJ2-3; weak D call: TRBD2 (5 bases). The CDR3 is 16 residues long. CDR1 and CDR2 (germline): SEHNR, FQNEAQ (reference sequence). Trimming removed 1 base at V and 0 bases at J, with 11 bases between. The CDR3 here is CASSLVGLTSTDTQYF. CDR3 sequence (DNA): TGTGCCAGCAGCTTAGTTGGACTGACTAGCACAGATACGCAGTATTTT. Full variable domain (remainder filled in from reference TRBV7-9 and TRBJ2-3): DTGVSQNPRHKITKRGQNVTFRCDPISEHNRLYWYRQTLGQGPEFLTYFQNEAQLEKSRLLSDRFSAERPKGSFSTLEIQRTEQGDSAMYLCASSLVGLTSTDTQYFGPGTRLTVL.

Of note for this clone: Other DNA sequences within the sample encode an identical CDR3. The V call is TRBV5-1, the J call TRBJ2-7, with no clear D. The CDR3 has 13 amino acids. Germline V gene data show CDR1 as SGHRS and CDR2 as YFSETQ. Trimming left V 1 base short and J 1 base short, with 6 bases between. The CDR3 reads CASSLYTSYEQYF. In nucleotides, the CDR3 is TGCGCCAGCAGCTTGTACACTTCCTACGAGCAGTACTTC.

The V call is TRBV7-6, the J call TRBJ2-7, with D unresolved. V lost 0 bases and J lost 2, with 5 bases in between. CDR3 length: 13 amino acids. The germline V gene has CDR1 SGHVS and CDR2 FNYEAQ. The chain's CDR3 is CASSLATPYEQYF. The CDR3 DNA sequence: TGTGCCAGCAGCTTAGCGACACCCTACGAGCAGTACTTC.

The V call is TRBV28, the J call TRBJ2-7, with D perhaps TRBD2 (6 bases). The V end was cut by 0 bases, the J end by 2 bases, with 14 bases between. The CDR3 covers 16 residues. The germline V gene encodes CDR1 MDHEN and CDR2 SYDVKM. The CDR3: CASSLWGGGSAYEQYF. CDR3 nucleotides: TGTGCCAGCAGTTTATGGGGAGGAGGTTCGGCCTACGAGCAGTACTTC.

CDR3 coding DNA: TGCGCCAGCAGCCAAGATTCAGTTATTCAGTACTTC. Translating gives CASSQDSVIQYF. The rearrangement links TRBV4-1 to TRBJ2-4, with D uncertain. The CDR3 spans 12 residues. Germline values: CDR1 MGHRA, CDR2 YSYEKL. Trimming took off 0 bases at V and 10 bases at J, with 7 bases between the two ends.

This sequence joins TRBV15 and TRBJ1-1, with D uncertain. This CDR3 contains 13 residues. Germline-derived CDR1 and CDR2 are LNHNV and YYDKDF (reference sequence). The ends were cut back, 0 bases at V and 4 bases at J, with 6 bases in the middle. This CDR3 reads CATSRDRRTEAFF. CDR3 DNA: TGTGCCACCAGCAGAGATCGACGCACTGAAGCTTTCTTT.

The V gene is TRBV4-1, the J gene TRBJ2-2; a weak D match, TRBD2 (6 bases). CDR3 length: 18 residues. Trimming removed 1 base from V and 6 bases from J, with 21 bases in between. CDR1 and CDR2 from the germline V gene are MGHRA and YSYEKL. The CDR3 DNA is TGCGCCAGCAGCCAAGGTCGTATCGGAGGGACGGTGGCCGGGGAGCTGTTTTTT. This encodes CASSQGRIGGTVAGELFF.

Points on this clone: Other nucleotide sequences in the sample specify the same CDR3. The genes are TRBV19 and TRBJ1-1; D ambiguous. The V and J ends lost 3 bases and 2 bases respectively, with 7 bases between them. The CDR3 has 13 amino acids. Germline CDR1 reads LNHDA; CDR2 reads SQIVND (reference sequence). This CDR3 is CASSIWGNTEAFF. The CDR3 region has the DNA TGTGCCAGTAGTATCTGGGGAAACACTGAAGCTTTCTTT.

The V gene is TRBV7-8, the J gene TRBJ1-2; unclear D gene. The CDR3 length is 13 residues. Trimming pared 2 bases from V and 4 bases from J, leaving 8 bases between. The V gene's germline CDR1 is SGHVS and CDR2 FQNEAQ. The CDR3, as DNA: TGTGCCAGCAGCTTAACGGTCTTCTATGGCTACACCTTC. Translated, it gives CASSLTVFYGYTF.

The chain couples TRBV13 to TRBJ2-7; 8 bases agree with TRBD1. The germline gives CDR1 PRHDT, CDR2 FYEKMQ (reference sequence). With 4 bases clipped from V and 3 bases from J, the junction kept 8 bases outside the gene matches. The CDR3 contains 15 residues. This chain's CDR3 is CASSSYFDRGYEQYF. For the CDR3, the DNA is TGTGCCAGCAGCTCTTACTTCGACAGGGGCTACGAGCAGTACTTC.

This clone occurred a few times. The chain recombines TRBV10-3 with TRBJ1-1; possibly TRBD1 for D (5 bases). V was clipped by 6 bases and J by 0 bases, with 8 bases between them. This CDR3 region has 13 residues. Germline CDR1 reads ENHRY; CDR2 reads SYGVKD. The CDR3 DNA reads TGTGCCATCAGGGGGACGTTGAACACTGAAGCTTTCTTT. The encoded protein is CAIRGTLNTEAFF.

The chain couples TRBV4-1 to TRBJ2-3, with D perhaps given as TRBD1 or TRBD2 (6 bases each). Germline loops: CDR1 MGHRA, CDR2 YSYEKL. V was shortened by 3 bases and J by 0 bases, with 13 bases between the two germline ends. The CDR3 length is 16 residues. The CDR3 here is CASSHWGAASTDTQYF. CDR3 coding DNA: TGCGCCAGCAGCCATTGGGGGGCGGCTAGCACAGATACGCAGTATTTT.

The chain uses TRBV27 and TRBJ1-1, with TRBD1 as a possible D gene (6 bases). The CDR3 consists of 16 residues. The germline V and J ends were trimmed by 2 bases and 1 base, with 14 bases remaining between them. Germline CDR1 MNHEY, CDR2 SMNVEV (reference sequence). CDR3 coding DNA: TGTGCCAGCAGTTTAATAGTTCCAGGGGAGAACACTGAAGCTTTCTTT. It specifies CASSLIVPGENTEAFF.

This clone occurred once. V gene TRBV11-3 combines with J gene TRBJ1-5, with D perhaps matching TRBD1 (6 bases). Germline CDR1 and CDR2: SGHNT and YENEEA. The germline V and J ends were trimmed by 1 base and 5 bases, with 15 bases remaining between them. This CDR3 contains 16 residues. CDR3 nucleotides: TGTGCCAGCAGCTTAGTACCCCACAGGGAGCATCAGCCCCAGCATTTT. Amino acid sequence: CASSLVPHREHQPQHF.

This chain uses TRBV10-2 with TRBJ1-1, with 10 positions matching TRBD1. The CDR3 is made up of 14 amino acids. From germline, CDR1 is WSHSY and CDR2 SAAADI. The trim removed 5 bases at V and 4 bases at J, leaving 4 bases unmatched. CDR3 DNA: TGCGCCAGCAGTACTCGGACAGGGGGCACTGAAGCTTTCTTT. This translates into CASSTRTGGTEAFF.

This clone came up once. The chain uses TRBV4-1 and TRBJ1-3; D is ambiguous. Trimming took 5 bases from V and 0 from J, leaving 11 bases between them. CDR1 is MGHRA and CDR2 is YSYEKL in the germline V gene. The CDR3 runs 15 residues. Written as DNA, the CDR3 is TGCGCCAGCAGCTACGGACTGGGCTCTGGAAACACCATATATTTT. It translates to CASSYGLGSGNTIYF.

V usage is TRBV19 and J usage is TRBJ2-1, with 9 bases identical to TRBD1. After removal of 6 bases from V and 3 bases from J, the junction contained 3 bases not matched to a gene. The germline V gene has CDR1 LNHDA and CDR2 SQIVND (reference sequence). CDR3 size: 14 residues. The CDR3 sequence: CASRRGQGYNEQFF. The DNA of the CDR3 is TGTGCCAGTAGGAGGGGACAGGGCTACAATGAGCAGTTCTTC. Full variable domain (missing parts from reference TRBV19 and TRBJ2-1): DGGITQSPKYLFRKEGQNVTLSCEQNLNHDAMYWYRQDPGQGLRLIYYSQIVNDFQKGDIAEGYSVSREKKESFPLTVTSAQKNPTAFYLCASRRGQGYNEQFFGPGTRLTVL.

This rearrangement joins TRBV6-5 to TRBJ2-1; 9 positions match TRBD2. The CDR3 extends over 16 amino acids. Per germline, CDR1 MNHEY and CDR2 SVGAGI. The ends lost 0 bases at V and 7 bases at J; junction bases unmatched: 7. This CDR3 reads CASSYSLREGWNEQFF. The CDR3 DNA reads TGTGCCAGCAGTTACTCGTTGCGGGAGGGTTGGAATGAGCAGTTCTTC.

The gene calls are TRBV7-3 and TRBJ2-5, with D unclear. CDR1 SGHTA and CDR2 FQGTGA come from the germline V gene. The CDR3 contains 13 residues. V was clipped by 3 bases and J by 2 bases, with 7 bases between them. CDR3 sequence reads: CASSFDAQETQYF. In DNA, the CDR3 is TGTGCCAGCAGCTTCGACGCACAAGAGACCCAGTACTTC.

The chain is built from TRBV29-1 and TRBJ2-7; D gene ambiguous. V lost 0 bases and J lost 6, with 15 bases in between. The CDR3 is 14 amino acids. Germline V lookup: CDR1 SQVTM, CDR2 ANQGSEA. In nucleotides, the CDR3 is TGCAGCGTTGAAGATACCCGGACCCGGAGCGAGCAGTACTTC. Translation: CSVEDTRTRSEQYF.

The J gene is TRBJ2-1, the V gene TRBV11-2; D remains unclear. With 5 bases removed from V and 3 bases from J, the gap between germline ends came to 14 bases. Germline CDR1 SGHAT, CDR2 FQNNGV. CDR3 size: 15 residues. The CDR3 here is CASSPVLGFYNEQFF. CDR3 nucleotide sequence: TGTGCCAGCAGCCCGGTTTTAGGGTTCTACAATGAGCAGTTCTTC.

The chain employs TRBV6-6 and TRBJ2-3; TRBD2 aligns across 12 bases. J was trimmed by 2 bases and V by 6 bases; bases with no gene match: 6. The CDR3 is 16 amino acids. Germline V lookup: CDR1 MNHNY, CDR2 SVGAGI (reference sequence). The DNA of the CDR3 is TGTGCCAGCAGGAAGACTAGCGGGGGTATCACAGATACGCAGTATTTT. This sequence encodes CASRKTSGGITDTQYF.

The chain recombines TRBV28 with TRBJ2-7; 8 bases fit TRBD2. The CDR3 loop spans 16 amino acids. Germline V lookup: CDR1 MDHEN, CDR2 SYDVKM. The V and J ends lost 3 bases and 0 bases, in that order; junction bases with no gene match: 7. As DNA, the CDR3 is TGTGCCAGCAGTTTTCTTCCGGGACTAGACTCCTACGAGCAGTACTTC. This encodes CASSFLPGLDSYEQYF.